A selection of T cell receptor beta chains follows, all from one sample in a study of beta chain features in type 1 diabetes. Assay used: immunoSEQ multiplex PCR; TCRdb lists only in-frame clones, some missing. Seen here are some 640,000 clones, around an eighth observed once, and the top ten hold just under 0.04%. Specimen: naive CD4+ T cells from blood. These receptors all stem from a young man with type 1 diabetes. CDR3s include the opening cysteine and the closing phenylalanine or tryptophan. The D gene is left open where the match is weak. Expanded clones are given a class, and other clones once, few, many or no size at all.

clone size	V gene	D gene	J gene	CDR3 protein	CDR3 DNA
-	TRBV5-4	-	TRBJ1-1	CASTEQLNTEAFF	TGTGCCAGCACCGAACAGTTGAACACTGAAGCTTTCTTT
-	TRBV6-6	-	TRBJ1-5	CASRDRSSGGNQPQHF	TGTGCCAGCAGAGATCGGAGTTCCGGCGGCAATCAGCCCCAGCATTTT
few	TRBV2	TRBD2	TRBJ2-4	CASSAGLAGGHVMYF	TGTGCCAGCAGTGCGGGACTAGCGGGAGGACATGTAATGTACTTC
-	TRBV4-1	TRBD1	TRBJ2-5	CASSSRDRRQETQYF	TGCGCCAGCAGCTCCCGGGACAGGAGACAAGAGACCCAGTACTTC
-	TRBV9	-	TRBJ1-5	CASNPWACQPQHF	TGTGCCAGCAACCCCTGGGCTTGTCAGCCCCAGCATTTT
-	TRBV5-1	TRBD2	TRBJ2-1	CASSPSPGLAGVEQFF	TGCGCCAGCAGCCCCTCACCGGGACTAGCGGGAGTTGAGCAGTTCTTC
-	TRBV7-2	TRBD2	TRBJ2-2	CASSSRGGLVGTGELFF	TGTGCCAGCAGCTCCCGTGGAGGACTAGTGGGCACCGGGGAGCTGTTTTTT
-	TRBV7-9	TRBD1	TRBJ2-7	CASSIRDSYEQYF	TGTGCCAGCAGCATCCGGGACAGCTACGAGCAGTACTTC
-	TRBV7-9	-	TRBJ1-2	CASSLGAGERGYTF	TGTGCCAGCAGCTTAGGCGCCGGGGAAAGGGGCTACACCTTC
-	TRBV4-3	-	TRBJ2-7	CASSQGGDRHYYEQYF	TGCGCCAGCAGCCAAGGAGGGGACCGACATTACTACGAGCAGTACTTC
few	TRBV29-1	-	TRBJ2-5	CSVERVLRETQYF	TGCAGCGTTGAAAGGGTTCTGCGGGAGACCCAGTACTTC
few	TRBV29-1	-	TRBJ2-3	CSVVAGAASDTQYF	TGCAGCGTTGTCGCAGGGGCGGCCTCAGATACGCAGTATTTT
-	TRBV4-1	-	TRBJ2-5	CASSQGVDRSRETQYF	TGCGCCAGCAGCCAAGGGGTTGACAGGTCTCGAGAGACCCAGTACTTC
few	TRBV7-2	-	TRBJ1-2	CASSLTGQTGYGYTF	TGTGCCAGCAGCTTAACCGGACAGACCGGCTATGGCTACACCTTC
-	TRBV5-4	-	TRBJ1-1	CASSFAGTMNTEAFF	TGTGCCAGCAGCTTCGCCGGAACTATGAACACTGAAGCTTTCTTT
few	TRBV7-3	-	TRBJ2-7	CASSLTATSEQYF	TGTGCCAGCAGCTTAACTGCGACATCCGAGCAGTACTTC
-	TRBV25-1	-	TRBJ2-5	CASSPSGAETQYF	TGTGCCAGCAGTCCCAGTGGAGCGGAGACCCAGTACTTC
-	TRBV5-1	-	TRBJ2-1	CASSTIAYSYNEQFF	TGCGCCAGCAGCACTATAGCGTACTCCTACAATGAGCAGTTCTTC
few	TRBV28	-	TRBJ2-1	CASSPGTSYSNNEQFF	TGTGCCAGCAGTCCGGGGACGAGTTATTCAAACAATGAGCAGTTCTTC
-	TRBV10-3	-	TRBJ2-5	CAISNQDLTSFQYF	TGTGCCATCAGTAATCAGGATTTAACGTCATTCCAGTACTTC
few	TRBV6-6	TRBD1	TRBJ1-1	CASSFPQGVSTEAFF	TGTGCCAGCAGTTTCCCACAGGGGGTAAGCACTGAAGCTTTCTTT
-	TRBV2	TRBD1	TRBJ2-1	CASSDRDSKFF	TGTGCCAGCAGTGACCGGGACAGCAAGTTCTTC
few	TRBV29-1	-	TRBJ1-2	CSVAEGGYGYTF	TGCAGCGTTGCAGAGGGCGGCTATGGCTACACCTTC
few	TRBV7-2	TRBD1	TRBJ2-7	CASSSTPREGADEQYF	TGTGCCAGCAGCTCGACCCCCCGAGAGGGGGCCGACGAGCAGTACTTC
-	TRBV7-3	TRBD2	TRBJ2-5	CASSPVGGKTQYF	TGTGCCAGCAGCCCGGTCGGGGGGAAGACCCAGTACTTC
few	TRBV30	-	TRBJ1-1	CAWMTLGGEAFF	TGTGCCTGGATGACCCTGGGTGGGGAAGCTTTCTTT
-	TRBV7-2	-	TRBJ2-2	CASTLNTGELFF	TGTGCCAGCACCCTAAACACCGGGGAGCTGTTTTTT
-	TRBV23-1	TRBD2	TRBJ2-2	CASSQSVTSGDPNTGELFF	TGCGCCAGCAGTCAATCTGTGACTAGCGGGGACCCGAACACCGGGGAGCTGTTTTTT
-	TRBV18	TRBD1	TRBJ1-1	CASSQQGLAFF	TGTGCCAGCTCACAACAGGGGTTGGCTTTCTTT
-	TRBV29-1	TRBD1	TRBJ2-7	CSVGTGTGEDEQYF	TGCAGCGTCGGAACCGGGACAGGGGAAGACGAGCAGTACTTC
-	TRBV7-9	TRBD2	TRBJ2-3	CASRLAGGDTQYF	TGTGCCAGCAGATTAGCGGGGGGAGATACGCAGTATTTT